One sample yielded the 11 T cell receptor beta chains listed below, sequenced in a study of vaccination and CD4 T cells after COVID-19. The study sequenced cultured CD4+ T cell DNA using the Oncomine TCR Beta short-read assay. TCRdb reprocessed the PCR reads with MiXCR, giving one entry per CDR3 protein. The top ten clones hold about 30% of a sample with approximately 6,900 distinct CDR3 sequences, over 20% of them seen once. This sample's treatment: roughly 10-day PBMC culture with coronavirus spike peptide pools or control peptides (ViraFEST assay). Gathered ahead of the COVID-19 pandemic (2011-2018) were the CD4+ T cells of the unexposed donor. No cognate antigen is known for these TCRs. Sequencing was performed on CD4+ T cells from blood, cultured in vitro. These receptors were taken from a human donor in good health.

This clonotype has more than one count but fewer than ten. This chain connects TRBV7-9 to TRBJ1-1; a weak D match, TRBD1 (6 bases). Germline CDR1 is SEHNR and CDR2 is FQNEAQ (reference sequence). The CDR3 sequence is 16 residues long. The V and J ends lost 5 bases and 5 bases respectively, with 21 bases between them. The CDR3 bases are TGTGCCAGCAGCGATCCCCAGGGGCAGGGAAGAACTGAAGCTTTCTTT. This sequence encodes CASSDPQGQGRTEAFF.

The chain carries TRBV2 and TRBJ1-5; D perhaps matches TRBD1 (5 bases). Germline CDR1 reads SNHLY; CDR2 reads FYNNEI. This CDR3 is built from 13 residues. V lost 6 bases to trimming and J lost 1 base, with 7 bases between them. The CDR3 protein is CASSWDSNQPQHF. CDR3 nucleotide sequence: TGTGCCAGCAGCTGGGACAGCAATCAGCCCCAGCATTTT.

This chain links TRBV2 with TRBJ1-2, with 8 bases that match TRBD1. CDR1 and CDR2 (germline): SNHLY, FYNNEI. This CDR3 has 17 amino acids. V was pared by 7 bases and J by 5 bases, with 18 bases of the junction left unmatched. Here the CDR3 DNA reads TGTGCCAGCAATCTCGGGACAGGCCTCCCACCCGTATATGGCTACACCTTC. This translates into CASNLGTGLPPVYGYTF. Variable domain in full (rest from reference TRBV2 and TRBJ1-2): EPEVTQTPSHQVTQMGQEVILRCVPISNHLYFYWYRQILGQKVEFLVSFYNNEISEKSEIFDDQFSVERPDGSNFTLKIRSTKLEDSAMYFCASNLGTGLPPVYGYTFGSGTRLTVV.

This clonotype has only a few counts. The rearrangement joins TRBV19 to TRBJ2-5, with D unresolved. The ends were cut back, 5 bases at V and 6 bases at J, with 13 bases in the middle. Per germline, CDR1 LNHDA and CDR2 SQIVND (reference sequence). This CDR3 is 13 amino acids long. This CDR3 reads CASSSDPRQTQYF. In DNA form, the CDR3 reads TGTGCCAGTAGTTCGGACCCGCGCCAGACCCAGTACTTC. Full variable domain (remainder filled in from reference TRBV19 and TRBJ2-5): DGGITQSPKYLFRKEGQNVTLSCEQNLNHDAMYWYRQDPGQGLRLIYYSQIVNDFQKGDIAEGYSVSREKKESFPLTVTSAQKNPTAFYLCASSSDPRQTQYFGPGTRLLVL.

Only a few counts were recorded for this clonotype. The chain uses TRBV6-1 and TRBJ1-2; D call uncertain. The V end was cut by 10 bases, the J end by 7 bases, with 22 bases between. CDR3 length: 14 amino acids. Germline V gene data show CDR1 as MNHNS and CDR2 as SASEGT. In nucleotides, the CDR3 is TGTGCCACCAAGGACGGAACAAACCTTCGTGGCTACACCTTC. The encoded protein is CATKDGTNLRGYTF.

The chain recombines TRBV6-1 with TRBJ1-1; a possible D gene is TRBD1 (6 bases). Germline assignment: CDR1 MNHNS and CDR2 SASEGT. V was trimmed by 5 bases and J by 0 bases, leaving 13 bases between them. This CDR3 has 15 amino acids. The CDR3 is CASSKQGELNTEAFF. Written as DNA, the CDR3 is TGTGCCAGCAGTAAACAGGGTGAGCTGAACACTGAAGCTTTCTTT.

In this sample, this clonotype is medium-sized (0.01 to 0.1%). The CDR3 sequence is CSATVPTGGEAFF. The CDR3 DNA reads as TGCAGTGCTACCGTACCGACAGGGGGCGAAGCTTTCTTT. The chain combines TRBV20-1 with TRBJ1-1; 10 nucleotides line up with TRBD1. V dropped 4 bases and J dropped 8; count of bases not matched to a gene: 7. Looked up from germline, CDR1 is DFQATT and CDR2 is SNEGSKA (reference sequence). The CDR3 contains 13 residues.

The chain uses TRBV20-1 and TRBJ1-3; D not resolved. This CDR3 has 18 amino acids. Between the trimmed V and J ends, which lost 3 bases and 0 bases, there was a span of 21 bases. CDR1 and CDR2 (germline): DFQATT, SNEGSKA (reference sequence). This CDR3 is CSASFIVRARRSGNTIYF. DNA for the CDR3: TGCAGTGCTAGTTTCATAGTGCGGGCTCGGCGCTCTGGAAACACCATATATTTT.

This chain links TRBV7-9 with TRBJ1-6; no firm D call. V lost 7 bases and J lost 10, with 14 bases in between. The V gene's germline CDR1 is SEHNR and CDR2 FQNEAQ (reference sequence). This CDR3 is 13 amino acids long. This CDR3 is CASTLMNSSPLHF. In nucleotides, the CDR3 is TGTGCCAGCACCCTAATGAATAGCTCACCCCTCCACTTT. Complete variable domain (other parts from reference TRBV7-9 and TRBJ1-6): DTGVSQNPRHKITKRGQNVTFRCDPISEHNRLYWYRQTLGQGPEFLTYFQNEAQLEKSRLLSDRFSAERPKGSFSTLEIQRTEQGDSAMYLCASTLMNSSPLHFGNGTRLTVT.

By share, this clonotype ranks as medium-sized (0.01 to 0.1%). CDR3 amino acids: CSARVRTPGELFF. The CDR3 nucleotides are TGCAGTGCTAGAGTAAGGACTCCCGGGGAGCTGTTTTTT. The rearrangement links TRBV20-1 to TRBJ2-2; D is possibly TRBD2 (5 bases). The CDR3 covers 13 residues. Trimming took 1 base from V and 6 from J, leaving 9 bases between them. CDR1 is DFQATT, CDR2 SNEGSKA, per germline (reference sequence).

This clonotype was detected only a few times. The chain is built from TRBV20-1 and TRBJ1-2; D remains unclear. The CDR3 totals 12 residues. Germline CDR1 and CDR2: DFQATT and SNEGSKA (reference sequence). V was clipped by 3 bases and J by 6 bases, with 11 bases between them. The CDR3 coding sequence is TGCAGTGCTAGGGATCAAATGAATGGCTACACCTTC. This sequence encodes CSARDQMNGYTF.